This T cell receptor beta chain comes out of a study of human T cells and chemical hapten exposure. Study observations and caveats: Significantly greater numbers of large CDR3 similarity clusters came from expanded TCRs than from controls.

Time point of the sample: patch test 3, about 24 weeks after DPC sensitization. Treatment denoted: therapeutic diphenylcyclopropenone sensitization with weekly scalp DPC. In this sample, this clonotype turned up a few times. Antigen specificity is unknown. TCRdb ran MiXCR on the RACE reads and lists one entry per CDR3 protein. The sample lists about 89,000 distinct CDR3 sequences; roughly 13% were seen once. CDR1 KGHSH and CDR2 LQKENI come from the germline V gene. The CDR3 spans 15 residues. Deletions cut 1 base from V and 4 bases from J, with 12 bases between. The rearrangement joins TRBV18 to TRBJ2-3; D is possibly TRBD1 (5 bases). The sequence was obtained from a woman aged 45-60 years with alopecia areata. Some clones in this sample may be carry-over from other donors' samples. The material was whole blood, obtained in connection with sensitization to the hapten diphenylcyclopropenone (DPC). CDR3 loop: CASSPRQGGADTQYF. In nucleotides, the CDR3 is TGTGCCAGCTCACCACGGCAGGGCGGTGCAGATACGCAGTATTTT.